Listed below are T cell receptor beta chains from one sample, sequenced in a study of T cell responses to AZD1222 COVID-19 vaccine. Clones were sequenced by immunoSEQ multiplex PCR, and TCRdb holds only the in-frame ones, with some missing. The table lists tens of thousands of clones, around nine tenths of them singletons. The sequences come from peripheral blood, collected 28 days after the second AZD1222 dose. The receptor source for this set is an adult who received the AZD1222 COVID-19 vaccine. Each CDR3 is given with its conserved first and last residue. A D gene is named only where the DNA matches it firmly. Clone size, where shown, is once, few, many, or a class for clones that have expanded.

CAWGEGSYNEQFF | TGTGCCTGGGGGGAGGGGTCCTACAATGAGCAGTTCTTC | TRBV30 | TRBD2 | TRBJ2-1 | NA
CASSHLIGTANEKLFF | TGCGCCAGCAGCCACTTAATTGGGACAGCTAATGAAAAACTGTTTTTT | TRBV4-3 | TRBD1 | TRBJ1-4 | NA
CASSLGSGGGYNEQFF | TGTGCCAGCAGCTTAGGGAGCGGGGGAGGGTACAATGAGCAGTTCTTC | TRBV7-9 | TRBD2 | TRBJ2-1 | once
CAWSYGDSVNTEAFF | TGTGCCTGGAGCTACGGGGACAGCGTGAACACTGAAGCTTTCTTT | TRBV30 | TRBD1 | TRBJ1-1 | NA
CATSRGGSLNYEQYF | TGTGCCACCAGCAGAGGGGGCTCCTTAAACTACGAGCAGTACTTC | TRBV15 | NA | TRBJ2-7 | NA
CASSYGTGFASTDTQYF | TGTGCCAGCAGTTACGGGACAGGGTTTGCTAGCACAGATACGCAGTATTTT | TRBV6-2/TRBV6-3 | TRBD1 | TRBJ2-3 | once
CASSLGWDREQYF | TGTGCCAGCAGCTTAGGGTGGGATCGGGAGCAGTACTTC | TRBV7-2 | NA | TRBJ2-7 | NA
CASSWVTGTSSSYNEQFF | TGTGCCAGCAGCTGGGTTACCGGGACTAGTAGCTCCTACAATGAGCAGTTCTTC | TRBV5-6 | TRBD2 | TRBJ2-1 | NA
CASSLTYPNYGYTF | TGTGCCAGCAGCCTGACTTATCCTAACTATGGCTACACCTTC | TRBV3-1/TRBV3-2 | NA | TRBJ1-2 | NA
CASSALWAGGFNEQFF | TGTGCCAGCAGTGCGCTTTGGGCGGGGGGATTCAATGAGCAGTTCTTC | TRBV6-4 | TRBD2 | TRBJ2-1 | NA
CASRVQVSTDTQYF | TGTGCCAGTAGGGTACAGGTGAGCACAGATACGCAGTATTTT | TRBV19 | NA | TRBJ2-3 | NA
CASTTYRVDNEQFF | TGTGCCAGCACTACCTATAGGGTCGACAATGAGCAGTTCTTC | TRBV7-9 | NA | TRBJ2-1 | once
CASSRTRGSNQPQHF | TGTGCCAGCTCTCGCACCCGGGGGAGCAATCAGCCCCAGCATTTT | TRBV19 | NA | TRBJ1-5 | NA
CAWSPPGRGQETQYF | TGTGCCTGGAGTCCCCCCGGGAGGGGCCAAGAGACCCAGTACTTC | TRBV30 | TRBD2 | TRBJ2-5 | NA
CASSFEPQSVGTFF | TGTGCCAGCAGTTTCGAACCTCAAAGTGTTGGGACTTTCTTT | TRBV6-5 | NA | TRBJ1-1 | NA
CATSDLSVGTSGRKEFF | TGTGCCACCAGTGATTTGTCGGTGGGGACTAGCGGGAGAAAGGAGTTCTTC | TRBV24-1 | TRBD2 | TRBJ2-1 | NA
CAISESTIYGYTF | TGTGCCATCAGTGAGTCGACGATCTATGGCTACACCTTC | TRBV10-3 | NA | TRBJ1-2 | NA
CASTSTSTDTQYF | TGTGCCAGCACCTCAACTAGCACAGATACGCAGTATTTT | TRBV7-2 | NA | TRBJ2-3 | NA
CASSFAYRAEQYF | TGTGCCAGCAGCTTCGCATACAGGGCCGAGCAGTACTTC | TRBV12-3/TRBV12-4 | NA | TRBJ2-7 | NA
CASSRRPYGYTF | TGTGCCAGCTCGCGACGGCCATATGGCTACACCTTC | TRBV19 | NA | TRBJ1-2 | few